This TCR beta chain came from a study of cytomegalovirus exposure and HLA in healthy donors. The wider study: From HLA-typed donors, an early data release held about 92 million unique TCRs. Findings and caveats of the study: Per published accounts, TCR beta sequences correctly predicted the HLA-A and HLA-B alleles of most subjects.

Trimming removed 6 bases at V and 2 bases at J, with 14 bases between. Germline loops: CDR1 SGHTA, CDR2 FQGNSA. There are 15 residues in the CDR3. With respect to this clone: Its antigen is as yet unknown.

The study ran its PCR with 60 Vbeta and 13 Jbeta primers. The table came from immunoSEQ multiplex PCR; TCRdb's copy has only in-frame clones and leaves some out. The sample carries tens of thousands of clones, about 80% recorded once. The sequenced material came from PBMCs. The chain joins TRBV7-2 to TRBJ2-1; maybe TRBD2 (5 bases). This receptor was obtained from a woman aged 45-65 years in good health and CMV-seropositive. CDR3: CASRTPGSAYNEQFF. The CDR3 DNA reads TGTGCCAGCAGGACACCGGGGTCGGCCTACAATGAGCAGTTCTTC.